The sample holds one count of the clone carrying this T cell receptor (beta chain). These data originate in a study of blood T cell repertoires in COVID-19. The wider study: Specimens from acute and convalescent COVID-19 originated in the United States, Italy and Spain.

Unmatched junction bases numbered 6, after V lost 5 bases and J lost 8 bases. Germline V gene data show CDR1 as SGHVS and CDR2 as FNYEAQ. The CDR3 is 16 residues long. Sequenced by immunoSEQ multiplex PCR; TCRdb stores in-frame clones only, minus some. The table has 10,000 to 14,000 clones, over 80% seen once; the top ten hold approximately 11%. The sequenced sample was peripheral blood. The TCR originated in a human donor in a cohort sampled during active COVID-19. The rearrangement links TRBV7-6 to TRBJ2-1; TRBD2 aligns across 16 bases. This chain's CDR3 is CASSLGTSGGAHEQFF. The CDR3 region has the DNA TGTGCCAGCAGCCTCGGGACTAGCGGGGGGGCGCATGAGCAGTTCTTC.